What follows are 14 T cell receptor beta chains derived from one specimen sequenced in a study of OX40 agonist ivuxolimab in advanced cancers. Some clones are missing from TCRdb's copy, which holds only in-frame ones; the method was immunoSEQ multiplex PCR. The repertoire holds more than 12,000 clones, with 70% to 80% as singletons. Sequenced material: CD4+ or CD8+ T cells sorted from blood, taken in a trial of the OX40 agonist ivuxolimab. These TCRs come from an adult with an advanced solid tumor such as melanoma, head and neck, liver or kidney cancer.

The gene calls are TRBV9 and TRBJ2-3; 8 bases are shared with TRBD2. The CDR3 spans 15 residues. V gave up 4 bases and J gave up 1 base; unmatched junction bases: 5. From germline, CDR1 is SGDLS and CDR2 YYNGEE. The CDR3 is CASSRSGSGTDTQYF. The CDR3 DNA reads TGTGCCAGCAGCAGGAGCGGGAGCGGCACAGATACGCAGTATTTT.

The chain combines TRBV7-9 with TRBJ1-4; TRBD1 matches at 7 bases. Germline V gives CDR1 SEHNR, CDR2 FQNEAQ (reference sequence). This CDR3 region has 14 residues. After removal of 4 bases from V and 8 bases from J, the junction contained 7 bases not matched to a gene. CDR3 protein: CASSSTTGLEKLFF. The DNA for the CDR3 is TGTGCCAGCAGCTCGACGACAGGGTTGGAAAAACTGTTTTTT.

The rearrangement joins TRBV11-2 to TRBJ1-5; D is possibly TRBD1 (5 bases). Germline V lookup: CDR1 SGHAT, CDR2 FQNNGV. CDR3 length: 16 amino acids. The V end lost 5 bases, the J end lost 0 bases, and 14 bases lay between the germline ends. The CDR3: CASSPGGGYSNQPQHF. The DNA of the CDR3 is TGTGCCAGCAGCCCCGGGGGGGGGTATAGCAATCAGCCCCAGCATTTT. Looking up the rest from reference TRBV11-2 and TRBJ1-5 gives the full variable domain: EAGVAQSPRYKIIEKRQSVAFWCNPISGHATLYWYQQILGQGPKLLIQFQNNGVVDDSQLPKDRFSAERLKGVDSTLKIQPAKLEDSAVYLCASSPGGGYSNQPQHFGDGTRLSIL.

V and J are TRBV30 and TRBJ1-2; 7 bases agree with TRBD1. The CDR3 sequence is 12 residues long. Germline trimming cut 5 bases from V and 2 bases from J; bases unmatched to any gene: 2. CDR1 is GTSNPN and CDR2 is SVGIG in the germline V gene (reference sequence). The CDR3 loop is CAWDRANYGYTF. The CDR3 coding sequence is TGTGCCTGGGACAGGGCGAACTATGGCTACACCTTC.

The chain employs TRBV10-1 and TRBJ2-7; 7 nucleotides agree with TRBD2. Germline V CDR1 and CDR2: WNHNN, SYGVQD (reference sequence). V lost 8 bases, J lost 3 bases, and 4 bases stayed unmatched. CDR3 length: 12 residues. The CDR3 sequence is CASRLAYYEQYF. The CDR3 coding sequence is TGCGCCAGCCGACTAGCCTACTACGAGCAGTACTTC.

The V gene is TRBV5-6, the J gene TRBJ1-2, with a weak D call TRBD1 (5 bases). The CDR3 totals 14 residues. Looked up from germline, CDR1 is SGHDT and CDR2 is YYEEEE. Between the trimmed V and J ends, which lost 0 bases and 7 bases, there was a span of 13 bases. The CDR3 nucleotides read TGTGCCAGCAGCTTGGAGGGGAATGGAGTTGGCTACACCTTC. Translated, it gives CASSLEGNGVGYTF.

The CDR3 sequence is CASSESPTGSYEQYF. CDR3 coding DNA: TGCGCCAGCAGTGAGTCGCCTACGGGATCCTACGAGCAGTACTTC. V and J are TRBV10-2 and TRBJ2-5; tentatively, D is TRBD2 (5 bases). Gene TRBJ2-7 matches the end of the DNA better, so the J call may be wrong. The CDR3 totals 15 residues. Germline assignment: CDR1 WSHSY and CDR2 SAAADI.

The CDR3 region is CASSYLTEQFF. The CDR3 DNA sequence: TGTGCCAGCAGTTACTTGACTGAGCAGTTCTTC. The chain combines TRBV6-6 with TRBJ2-1; D call uncertain. Trimming removed 1 base from V and 9 bases from J, with 4 bases in between. Germline CDR1 MNHNY, CDR2 SVGAGI (reference sequence). The CDR3 contains 11 residues.

The chain combines TRBV2 with TRBJ2-7; TRBD2 agrees at 7 bases. Trimming removed 7 bases from V and 6 bases from J; junction bases left unmatched: 12. Germline V gives CDR1 SNHLY, CDR2 FYNNEI. The CDR3 is 14 amino acids. This CDR3 reads CASTLSGPSVEQYF. CDR3 nucleotides: TGTGCCAGCACCCTTAGCGGGCCCTCTGTCGAGCAGTACTTC.

The CDR3 region is CARTGTSGYNEQFF. The CDR3 coding sequence is TGTGCCAGAACCGGGACTAGCGGATACAATGAGCAGTTCTTC. The chain links TRBV2 to TRBJ2-1, with 11 bases lining up with TRBD2. Germline trimming cut 9 bases from V and 4 bases from J; bases unmatched to any gene: 5. This CDR3 is 14 amino acids long. Germline V gene lookup returns CDR1 SNHLY and CDR2 FYNNEI.

This chain connects TRBV5-1 to TRBJ1-2; TRBD1 is a possible D gene (5 bases). The CDR3 loop spans 13 amino acids. Trimming cost V 1 base and J 6 bases, with 10 bases left between them. Germline V CDR1 and CDR2: SGHRS, YFSETQ. CDR3 residues: CASSLWGPDGYTF. CDR3 nucleotides: TGCGCCAGCAGCTTGTGGGGCCCTGATGGCTACACCTTC.

As DNA, the CDR3 is TGTGCCAGCAGCGAGTTGGGGGAGGCCTCCTACAATGAGCAGTTCTTC. Translated, it gives CASSELGEASYNEQFF. The chain joins TRBV9 to TRBJ2-1, with D possibly TRBD2 on 6 matching bases. Trimming took off 3 bases at V and 0 bases at J, with 13 bases between the two ends. Germline V gene data show CDR1 as SGDLS and CDR2 as YYNGEE. The CDR3 has 16 residues.

The genes are TRBV6-1 and TRBJ1-4; D gene uncertain. The V gene's germline CDR1 is MNHNS and CDR2 SASEGT. V lost 3 bases and J 8 bases, leaving 16 bases between the germline ends. The CDR3 length is 15 residues. The CDR3, as DNA: TGTGCCAGCAGTGAGATGTCCGGCGTAGCAGAAAAACTGTTTTTT. Its translation is CASSEMSGVAEKLFF.

The V gene is TRBV27, the J gene TRBJ2-2; D unclear. This CDR3 has 11 residues. Germline V CDR1 and CDR2: MNHEY, SMNVEV (reference sequence). Between the trimmed V and J ends, which lost 7 bases and 5 bases, there was a span of 5 bases. The CDR3 bases are TGTGCCAGCACCCGAACCGGGGAGCTGTTTTTT. Its translation: CASTRTGELFF.